What follows are 18 T cell receptor beta chains derived from one specimen sequenced in a study of neoadjuvant nivolumab and ipilimumab in lung cancer. TCRdb keeps only in-frame clones here, not all; method: immunoSEQ multiplex PCR. The sample holds more than 40,000 clones, around nine tenths seen once. Sample: blood, taken before neoadjuvant nivolumab, alone or with ipilimumab. The receptors derive from an adult with non-small cell lung cancer. Some clones in this sample may be carry-over from other donors' samples.

The chain uses TRBV6-6 and TRBJ2-1; D gene ambiguous. The CDR3 is 11 amino acids. In germline, CDR1 is MNHNY, CDR2 SVGAGI (reference sequence). Trimming pared 7 bases from V and 3 bases from J, leaving 4 bases between. This CDR3 is CASTDYNEQFF. As DNA, the CDR3 is TGTGCCAGCACCGACTACAATGAGCAGTTCTTC.

V and J are TRBV7-2 and TRBJ1-2; no clear D gene. CDR3 length equals 16 residues. Deletions cut 4 bases from V and 5 bases from J, with 20 bases between. The germline CDR1 and CDR2 sequences are SGHTA and FQGNSA. CDR3 loop: CASSSSSAGSRYGYTF. The DNA for the CDR3 is TGTGCCAGCAGCTCATCTAGTGCGGGTTCCCGGTATGGCTACACCTTC.

This rearrangement joins TRBV29-1 to TRBJ2-1; no firm D call. Germline V gene data show CDR1 as SQVTM and CDR2 as ANQGSEA. The CDR3 totals 13 residues. V lost 8 bases to trimming and J lost 5 bases, with 16 bases between them. CDR3 DNA: TGCAGCTCCGGTGACTCAGGAAACAATGAGCAGTTCTTC. Amino acids: CSSGDSGNNEQFF.

The chain carries TRBV30 and TRBJ2-5; 10 bases match TRBD1. With V trimmed by 5 bases and J by 5 bases, 5 bases remained unmatched. The germline CDR1 and CDR2 sequences are GTSNPN and SVGIG (reference sequence). The CDR3 length is 13 residues. The CDR3 here is CAWDRGRRETQYF. In DNA form, the CDR3 reads TGTGCCTGGGACAGGGGGCGGCGGGAGACCCAGTACTTC. The whole variable domain, filled in from reference TRBV30 and TRBJ2-5, reads SQTIHQWPATLVQPVGSPLSLECTVEGTSNPNLYWYRQAAGRGLQLLFYSVGIGQISSEVPQNLSASRPQDRQFILSSKKLLLSDSGFYLCAWDRGRRETQYFGPGTRLLVL.

The rearrangement links TRBV5-1 to TRBJ1-2; 9 bases align to TRBD1. V lost 0 bases, J lost 5 bases, and 2 bases stayed unmatched. The germline V gene encodes CDR1 SGHRS and CDR2 YFSETQ. The CDR3 is 14 amino acids. This chain's CDR3 is CASSLEGTGYGYTF. The DNA of the CDR3 is TGCGCCAGCAGCTTGGAAGGGACAGGGTATGGCTACACCTTC.

This clone was seen a few times. This chain links TRBV2 with TRBJ2-3; unclear D gene. Trimming left V 2 bases short and J 5 bases short, with 14 bases between. This CDR3 has 15 amino acids. CDR1 and CDR2 (germline): SNHLY, FYNNEI. For the CDR3, the DNA is TGTGCCAGCAGTGAAACGGGCGCAGAGCTAGATACGCAGTATTTT. This codes for CASSETGAELDTQYF.

The table lists this clone with a few counts. V and J are TRBV11-2 and TRBJ1-1; D uncertain. This CDR3 has 13 residues. Looked up from germline, CDR1 is SGHAT and CDR2 is FQNNGV. V was trimmed by 2 bases and J by 5 bases, leaving 9 bases between them. CDR3: CASSLQPTTEAFF. Here the CDR3 DNA reads TGTGCCAGCAGCTTACAGCCAACGACTGAAGCTTTCTTT.

This chain uses TRBV18 with TRBJ1-1; the match to TRBD1 covers 7 bases. V shed 3 bases and J 3 bases; nucleotides not matched to a gene: 1. This CDR3 has 13 residues. Per the germline V gene, CDR1 is KGHSH and CDR2 is LQKENI. CDR3 nucleotides: TGTGCCAGCTCACCCGACAGGGACACTGAAGCTTTCTTT. Translating it yields CASSPDRDTEAFF.

The chain links TRBV19 to TRBJ1-2, with 7 bases aligning to TRBD1. The CDR3 contains 13 residues. Germline V gene sequence: CDR1 LNHDA, CDR2 SQIVND (reference sequence). The V and J ends lost 6 bases and 4 bases, in that order; junction bases with no gene match: 5. Here the CDR3 DNA reads TGTGCCAGTAGCCTAAAGGGGGCCTATGGCTACACCTTC. Amino acid sequence: CASSLKGAYGYTF.

J is TRBJ2-6 and V is TRBV5-1; TRBD1 agrees at 7 bases. The CDR3 length is 15 residues. The germline V gene has CDR1 SGHRS and CDR2 YFSETQ. The V segment lost 0 bases and the J segment 7 bases; nucleotides outside the gene matches: 4. The CDR3, as DNA: TGCGCCAGCAGCTTGGGAGGGGGCCCCGCCAACGTCCTGACTTTC. This gives the protein CASSLGGGPANVLTF.

This chain joins TRBV11-3 and TRBJ2-2; D possibly corresponds to TRBD1 (7 bases). Germline CDR1 SGHNT, CDR2 YENEEA. The CDR3 sequence is 15 residues long. V was pared by 5 bases and J by 3 bases, with 13 bases between. The CDR3 reads CASSPRDSDTGELFF. Here the CDR3 DNA reads TGTGCCAGCAGCCCGCGGGACAGCGACACCGGGGAGCTGTTTTTT.

The chain recombines TRBV7-2 with TRBJ2-3; 7 nucleotides agree with TRBD2. The CDR3 loop spans 15 amino acids. Germline V gives CDR1 SGHTA, CDR2 FQGNSA. V shed 8 bases and J 2 bases; nucleotides not matched to a gene: 10. The CDR3 here is CASRMTSTYTDTQYF. CDR3 coding DNA: TGTGCCAGCCGAATGACTAGCACATACACAGATACGCAGTATTTT.

The chain couples TRBV29-1 to TRBJ1-2; possibly TRBD1 for D (5 bases). The germline V gene encodes CDR1 SQVTM and CDR2 ANQGSEA. Trimming took off 3 bases at V and 3 bases at J, with 8 bases between the two ends. The CDR3 has 12 residues. In DNA, the CDR3 is TGCAGCGTTGACCAGGGCGACTATGGCTACACCTTC. This codes for CSVDQGDYGYTF.

This chain connects TRBV7-2 to TRBJ1-5; a weak D match, TRBD1 (5 bases). Germline assignment: CDR1 SGHTA and CDR2 FQGNSA. The CDR3 consists of 14 residues. Trimming left V 1 base short and J 5 bases short, with 9 bases between. CDR3 amino acids: CASSLGGKDQPQHF. The CDR3 DNA sequence: TGTGCCAGCAGCTTAGGGGGGAAGGATCAGCCCCAGCATTTT.

The chain has TRBV9 and TRBJ2-3; 9 bases fit TRBD1. Unmatched junction bases numbered 10, after V lost 2 bases and J lost 3 bases. CDR3 size: 17 residues. Germline loops: CDR1 SGDLS, CDR2 YYNGEE. The CDR3 here is CASSVEGTGWVTDTQYF. The CDR3, as DNA: TGTGCCAGCAGCGTTGAAGGGACAGGGTGGGTAACAGATACGCAGTATTTT.

This rearrangement joins TRBV5-4 to TRBJ1-1, with 7 bases that match TRBD1. Trimming cost V 4 bases and J 0 bases; bases outside gene matches: 3. This CDR3 has 14 residues. Germline values: CDR1 SGHNT, CDR2 YYREEE (reference sequence). This CDR3 is CASSQGQLNTEAFF. The CDR3 DNA is TGTGCCAGCAGCCAGGGACAGCTGAACACTGAAGCTTTCTTT.

This clone was recorded once. The chain employs TRBV12-5 and TRBJ2-5; tentatively, D is TRBD1 or TRBD2 (5 bases each). Germline V gene data show CDR1 as LGHNT and CDR2 as FRNRAP. Trimming pared 4 bases from V and 5 bases from J, leaving 11 bases between. This CDR3 is 13 amino acids long. CDR3 DNA: TGTGCTAGTGGTTGGGGGTTAAGTGAGACCCAGTACTTC. Translating it yields CASGWGLSETQYF. Full variable domain (remainder filled in from reference TRBV12-5 and TRBJ2-5): DARVTQTPRHKVTEMGQEVTMRCQPILGHNTVFWYRQTMMQGLELLAYFRNRAPLDDSGMPKDRFSAEMPDATLATLKIQPSEPRDSAVYFCASGWGLSETQYFGPGTRLLVL.

This chain uses TRBV10-2 with TRBJ2-7; D gene uncertain. V was pared by 4 bases and J by 4 bases, with 8 bases between. Per germline, CDR1 WSHSY and CDR2 SAAADI. The CDR3 consists of 12 residues. The CDR3 sequence is CASSASVYEQYF. CDR3 in DNA: TGCGCCAGCAGTGCCTCCGTTTACGAGCAGTACTTC.